Listed below are T cell receptor beta chains from one sample, sequenced in a study of blood T cells in healthy people across ages. MiXCR was run by TCRdb on the 5' RACE reads, yielding one entry per CDR3 protein. The sample contains about 1 million distinct CDR3 sequences, more than 35% of which appear only once. Sample: blood. All receptors derive from a woman aged 55 to 70 in good health. Both conserved end residues are part of each CDR3. Fields, in order: D gene, J gene, V gene, clone size, CDR3 protein, CDR3 DNA. A D gene is named only where the DNA matches it firmly. Clone size, where shown, is once, few, many, or a class for clones that have expanded.

>-|TRBJ2-7|TRBV6-6|many
CASSYATPGGSEQYF
TGTGCCAGCAGTTACGCCACCCCCGGGGGAAGCGAGCAGTACTTC
>-|TRBJ2-1|TRBV29-1|-
CSARTGKTSDYNEQFF
TGCAGCGCACGGACAGGGAAGACTAGCGACTACAATGAGCAGTTCTTC
>-|TRBJ1-6|TRBV12-3/TRBV12-4|-
CASSWGGTNSPLHF
TGTGCCAGCAGTTGGGGAGGGACCAATTCACCCCTCCACTTT
>TRBD1|TRBJ2-7|TRBV29-1|-
CSVTGVVSEQYF
TGCAGCGTGACAGGGGTTGTGAGCGAGCAGTACTTC
>TRBD2|TRBJ2-1|TRBV20-1|-
CSASTGTSDYNEQFF
TGCAGTGCTAGTACCGGGACTAGCGATTACAATGAGCAGTTCTTC
>-|TRBJ2-6|TRBV7-9|-
CASSGTGASGANVLTF
TGTGCCAGCAGCGGGACGGGTGCATCTGGGGCCAACGTCCTGACTTTC
>-|TRBJ2-7|TRBV29-1|few
CSVGRLADTGGGEQYF
TGCAGCGTTGGCAGACTAGCGGACACAGGGGGAGGTGAGCAGTACTTC
>-|TRBJ2-6|TRBV7-8|-
CASSYGGPGSGANVLTF
TGTGCCAGCAGCTACGGGGGTCCGGGTTCTGGGGCCAACGTCCTGACTTTC
>-|TRBJ2-7|TRBV7-9|-
CASSVYLLTPYEQYF
TGTGCCAGCAGCGTATACCTGCTGACACCCTACGAGCAGTACTTC
>TRBD2|TRBJ2-3|TRBV27|-
CASSTLAGGPTDTQYF
TGTGCCAGCAGTACCCTAGCGGGAGGGCCAACAGATACGCAGTATTTT
>TRBD1|TRBJ1-2|TRBV3-1|once
CASSNQGAANYGYTF
TGTGCCAGCAGCAACCAGGGGGCAGCTAACTATGGCTACACCTTC
>-|TRBJ2-7|TRBV29-1|many
CSVPGPVYNEQYF
TGCAGCGTACCCGGGCCGGTATACAATGAGCAGTACTTC
>-|TRBJ2-7|TRBV2|-
CASRKGVVSYEQYF
TGTGCCAGCAGGAAGGGAGTAGTCTCCTACGAGCAGTACTTC
>-|TRBJ2-3|TRBV6-5|-
CASSYSRPSGGTDTQYF
TGTGCCAGCAGTTACTCCAGGCCCTCGGGCGGGACAGATACGCAGTATTTT
>-|TRBJ2-7|TRBV20-1|few
CSAMDRIRNYEQYF
TGCAGTGCTATGGACCGGATCCGGAACTACGAGCAGTACTTC
>-|TRBJ2-5|TRBV20-1|-
CSALTRQETQYF
TGCAGTGCTCTCACTAGGCAGGAGACCCAGTACTTC
>TRBD2|TRBJ2-5|TRBV5-1|-
CASSISGSPQETQYF
TGCGCCAGCAGCATTAGCGGGTCTCCTCAAGAGACCCAGTACTTC
>TRBD1|TRBJ2-7|TRBV20-1|-
CSADDRGKSYEQYF
TGCAGTGCCGACGACAGGGGGAAGTCCTACGAGCAGTACTTC
>-|TRBJ2-2|TRBV20-1|-
CSARESGRTNTGELFF
TGCAGTGCTAGAGAATCGGGACGCACCAACACCGGGGAGCTGTTTTTT